The clone carrying this TCR beta chain is medium-sized within its sample. These data are taken from a study of cytomegalovirus exposure and HLA in healthy donors. The PCR ran on 60 Vbeta and 13 Jbeta primers. Only in-frame clones appear in the TCRdb table, and some are missing; sequencing was by immunoSEQ multiplex PCR. The profile covers approximately 150,000 clones, with approximately 76% appearing a single time and approximately 1.8% taken by the ten largest. The CDR3 is 11 amino acids. The germline V gene has CDR1 SNHLY and CDR2 FYNNEI. V was shortened by 6 bases and J by 10 bases, with 10 bases between the two germline ends.

The specimen was PBMCs. This TCR came from a man between 35 and 55 years old in good health and CMV-seronegative. This chain connects TRBV2 to TRBJ2-1; D gene uncertain. This CDR3 reads CASRRVVEQFF. CDR3 in DNA: TGTGCCAGCAGGAGAGTGGTCGAGCAGTTCTTC. Using reference TRBV2 and TRBJ2-1 for the parts outside the CDR3, the full variable domain is EPEVTQTPSHQVTQMGQEVILRCVPISNHLYFYWYRQILGQKVEFLVSFYNNEISEKSEIFDDQFSVERPDGSNFTLKIRSTKLEDSAMYFCASRRVVEQFFGPGTRLTVL.